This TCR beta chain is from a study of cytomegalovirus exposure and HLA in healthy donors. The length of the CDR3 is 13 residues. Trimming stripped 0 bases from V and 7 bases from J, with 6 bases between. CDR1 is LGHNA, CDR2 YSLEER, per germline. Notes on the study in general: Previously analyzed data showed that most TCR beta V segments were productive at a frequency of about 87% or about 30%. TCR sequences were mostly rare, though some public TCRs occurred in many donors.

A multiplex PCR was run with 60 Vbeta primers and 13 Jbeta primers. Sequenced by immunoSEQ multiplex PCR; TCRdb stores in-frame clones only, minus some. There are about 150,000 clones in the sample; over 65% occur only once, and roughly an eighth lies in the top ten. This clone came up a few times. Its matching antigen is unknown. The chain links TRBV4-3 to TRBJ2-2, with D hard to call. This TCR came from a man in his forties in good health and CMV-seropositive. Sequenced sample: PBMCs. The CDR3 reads CASSQDFYGELFF. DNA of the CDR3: TGCGCCAGCAGCCAAGATTTCTACGGGGAGCTGTTTTTT.